The 8 T cell receptor beta chains in this list originate from one sample, sequenced in a study of identifying expanded T cells in peripheral blood. Using immunoSEQ multiplex PCR, the repertoire was profiled, and TCRdb retains in-frame clones only, with some absent. The sample gives some 90,000 clones, more than 75% of which show up once; around 17% is in the top ten. Sample: blood. These receptors came from a person between 18 and 75 years old in good health.

The rearrangement uses TRBV10-2 and TRBJ2-3, with 15 bases identical to TRBD2. After removal of 8 bases from V and 4 bases from J, the junction contained 4 bases not matched to a gene. Per the germline V gene, CDR1 is WSHSY and CDR2 is SAAADI. This CDR3 spans 15 amino acids. CDR3 in amino acids: CASRGLAGGADTQYF. The CDR3 DNA sequence: TGCGCCAGCCGAGGACTAGCGGGGGGGGCAGATACGCAGTATTTT.

As to this clone: It is likely a read error, because the conserved phenylalanine at the end of the CDR3 is missing. The DNA is left out, because the CDR3 cannot be placed on it with certainty; the CDR3 is given as TCRdb lists it. This chain uses TRBV6-1 with TRBJ2-7. The germline V gene has CDR1 MNHNS and CDR2 SASEGT. The CDR3 length equals 8 residues, ends included. The CDR3 sequence is CASSEVRD.

The V gene is TRBV7-2, the J gene TRBJ1-2; a possible D gene is TRBD1 (5 bases). Deletions cut 0 bases from V and 4 bases from J, with 9 bases between. CDR3 length: 14 amino acids. Looked up from germline, CDR1 is SGHTA and CDR2 is FQGNSA. Here the CDR3 reads CASSLAPGIYGYTF. In nucleotides, the CDR3 is TGTGCCAGCAGCTTAGCTCCAGGGATCTATGGCTACACCTTC.

This chain joins TRBV5-6 and TRBJ2-1; 7 bases line up with TRBD1. Germline V gene data show CDR1 as SGHDT and CDR2 as YYEEEE. Trimming cost V 4 bases and J 5 bases; bases outside gene matches: 9. This CDR3 region has 15 residues. This CDR3 reads CASSPIGGRDNEQFF. Here the CDR3 DNA reads TGTGCCAGCAGCCCGATAGGGGGCCGGGACAATGAGCAGTTCTTC.

The chain joins TRBV4-3 to TRBJ2-7; D remains ambiguous. V was cut by 1 base and J by 3 bases, with 10 bases left in between. The germline V gene encodes CDR1 LGHNA and CDR2 YSLEER. The CDR3 is 14 residues long. This CDR3 is CASSQGPGGYEQYF. The DNA of the CDR3 is TGCGCCAGCAGCCAAGGGCCAGGTGGCTACGAGCAGTACTTC.

The V gene is TRBV27, the J gene TRBJ1-1; possibly TRBD1 for D (5 bases). Germline V gene sequence: CDR1 MNHEY, CDR2 SMNVEV (reference sequence). The length of the CDR3 is 15 residues. V was trimmed by 2 bases and J by 5 bases, leaving 15 bases between them. CDR3 nucleotides: TGTGCCAGCAGTTTACTGGGACTGATGGGAACTGAAGCTTTCTTT. This translates into CASSLLGLMGTEAFF.

The rearrangement uses TRBV4-3 and TRBJ2-6, with D unclear. Deletions cut 3 bases from V and 0 bases from J, with 15 bases between. The CDR3 runs to 18 residues. The germline gives CDR1 LGHNA, CDR2 YSLEER. The CDR3 DNA sequence: TGCGCCAGCAGCCAGGACGACTCACCAAGCTCTGGGGCCAACGTCCTGACTTTC. Its protein is CASSQDDSPSSGANVLTF.

The chain uses TRBV5-1 and TRBJ2-5; D may be TRBD2 (5 bases). CDR3 size: 13 residues. V gave up 2 bases and J gave up 1 base, with 6 bases separating them. Germline lookup yields CDR1 SGHRS and CDR2 YFSETQ. CDR3 amino acids: CASSFGVQETQYF. DNA for the CDR3: TGCGCCAGCAGCTTCGGGGTCCAAGAGACCCAGTACTTC.